Frequency places the clone carrying this T cell receptor beta chain as medium-sized (0.01 to 0.1%). Its target is unknown. For TCR beta, cDNA was produced by 5'RACE template switching with UMIs. From its re-call of the 5' RACE reads, TCRdb lists each CDR3 protein once, without DNA. There are about 440,000 distinct CDR3 sequences in the sample, with roughly 7.2% held by the top ten. The data derive from a study of T cells expressing NK-cell markers. The wider study: The TCR beta repertoires were obtained from sorted CD3+CD56+NKG2C+, CD3+CD56+NKG2C- and CD3+CD56-NKG2C+ T cells.

Study-wide points: The study found these clonotypes also leading the CD3+CD56-NKG2C+ fraction in four donors.

Source material: blood T cells: a sorted CD56 or NKG2C T cell subset, CD4+ or CD8+ T cells, or bulk PBMC T cells (not recorded which). The source is a woman aged 18-69 years in good health.

The CDR3 here is CASSQDPAVYEQYF. V is TRBV4-2 and J is TRBJ2-7; TCRdb outputs TRBD2, but without DNA this stays unchecked. This CDR3 has 14 amino acids. The germline V gene has CDR1 LGHNA and CDR2 YNFKEQ.